This T cell receptor (beta chain) comes out of a study of T cell repertoires in cytomegalovirus infection. Background on the study: Indications of both CMV infection and matching HLA type were provided by public TCR beta signatures.

Study outcomes and limitations: Using cumulative public TCR beta family frequency, the authors identified those who carried CMV together with the relevant HLA.

This CDR3 has 13 residues. Trimming took off 5 bases at V and 7 bases at J, with 12 bases between the two ends. Germline V lookup: CDR1 SGHAT, CDR2 FQDESV (reference sequence). This clonotype has at least ten counts. The antigen remains undetermined. TCRdb itself ran the reads through MiXCR, one entry per CDR3 protein. This repertoire shows about 140,000 distinct CDR3 sequences, roughly 6% found once; its top ten account for 15% to 20%. The V gene is TRBV11-1, the J gene TRBJ2-1; TRBD2 might be the D (5 bases). This receptor was obtained from a human donor in good health (CMV status not recorded). Some clones in this sample may be carry-over from other donors' samples. The sequencing input was PBMCs. CDR3 coding DNA: TGTGCCAGCAGCCACCGGACTGGGAATGAGCAGTTCTTC. It encodes CASSHRTGNEQFF.